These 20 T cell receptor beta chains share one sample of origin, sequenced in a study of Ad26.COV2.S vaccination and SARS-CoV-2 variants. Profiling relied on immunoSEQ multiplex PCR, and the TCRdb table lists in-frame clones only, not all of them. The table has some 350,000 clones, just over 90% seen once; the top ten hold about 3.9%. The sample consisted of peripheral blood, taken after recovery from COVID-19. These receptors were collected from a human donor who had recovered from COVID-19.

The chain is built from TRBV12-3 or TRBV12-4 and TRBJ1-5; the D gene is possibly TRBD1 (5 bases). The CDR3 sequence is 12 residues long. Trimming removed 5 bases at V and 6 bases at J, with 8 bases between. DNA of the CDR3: TGTGCCAGCAGTCAGGGATTTCAGCCCCAGCATTTT. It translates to CASSQGFQPQHF.

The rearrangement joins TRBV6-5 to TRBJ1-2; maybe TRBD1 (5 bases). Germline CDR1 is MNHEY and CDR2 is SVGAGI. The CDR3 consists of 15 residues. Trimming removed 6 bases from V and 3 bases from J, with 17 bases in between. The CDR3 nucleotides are TGTGCCAGCAGAGGGACCCCCCCGCAGGACTATGGCTACACCTTC. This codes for CASRGTPPQDYGYTF.

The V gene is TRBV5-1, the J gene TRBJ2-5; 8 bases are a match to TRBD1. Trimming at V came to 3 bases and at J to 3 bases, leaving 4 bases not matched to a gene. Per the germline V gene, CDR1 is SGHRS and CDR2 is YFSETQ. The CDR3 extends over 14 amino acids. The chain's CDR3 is CASSSGQGEETQYF. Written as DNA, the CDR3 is TGCGCCAGCAGCTCCGGACAGGGCGAAGAGACCCAGTACTTC.

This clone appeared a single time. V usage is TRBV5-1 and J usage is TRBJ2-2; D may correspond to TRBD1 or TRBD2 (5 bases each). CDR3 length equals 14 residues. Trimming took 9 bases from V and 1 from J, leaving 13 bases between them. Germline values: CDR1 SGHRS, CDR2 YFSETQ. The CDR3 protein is CANREGLNTGELFF. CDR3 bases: TGCGCCAACCGAGAGGGGCTGAACACCGGGGAGCTGTTTTTT.

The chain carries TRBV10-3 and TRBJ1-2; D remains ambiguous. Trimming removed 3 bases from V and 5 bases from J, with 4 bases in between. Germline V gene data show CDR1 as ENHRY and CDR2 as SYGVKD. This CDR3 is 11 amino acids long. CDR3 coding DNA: TGTGCCATCAGTGAAGATTATGGCTACACCTTC. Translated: CAISEDYGYTF.

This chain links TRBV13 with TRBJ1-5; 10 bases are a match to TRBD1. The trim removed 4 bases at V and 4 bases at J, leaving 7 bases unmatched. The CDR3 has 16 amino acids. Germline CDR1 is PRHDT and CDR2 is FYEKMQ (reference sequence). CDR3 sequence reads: CASSSSDRGGNQPQHF. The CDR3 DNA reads TGTGCCAGCAGCTCCTCGGACAGGGGGGGAAATCAGCCCCAGCATTTT.

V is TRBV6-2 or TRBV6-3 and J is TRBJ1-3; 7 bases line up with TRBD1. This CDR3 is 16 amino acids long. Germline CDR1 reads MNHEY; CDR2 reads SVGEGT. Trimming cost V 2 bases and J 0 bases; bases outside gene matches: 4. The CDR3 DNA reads TGTGCCAGCAGTTACGGGGACAGATACTCTGGAAACACCATATATTTT. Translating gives CASSYGDRYSGNTIYF.

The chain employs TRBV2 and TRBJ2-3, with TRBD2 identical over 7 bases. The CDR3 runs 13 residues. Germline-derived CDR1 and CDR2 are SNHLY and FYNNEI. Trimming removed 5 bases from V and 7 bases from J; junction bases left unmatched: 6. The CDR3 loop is CASSREERNTQYF. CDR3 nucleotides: TGTGCCAGCAGTCGGGAGGAAAGAAATACGCAGTATTTT.

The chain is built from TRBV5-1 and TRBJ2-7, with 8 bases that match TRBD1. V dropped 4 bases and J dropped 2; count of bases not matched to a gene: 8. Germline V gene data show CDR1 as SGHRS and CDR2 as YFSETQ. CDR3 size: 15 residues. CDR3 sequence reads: CASSDRQGPPYEQYF. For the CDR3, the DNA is TGCGCCAGCAGCGACCGACAGGGGCCGCCCTACGAGCAGTACTTC.

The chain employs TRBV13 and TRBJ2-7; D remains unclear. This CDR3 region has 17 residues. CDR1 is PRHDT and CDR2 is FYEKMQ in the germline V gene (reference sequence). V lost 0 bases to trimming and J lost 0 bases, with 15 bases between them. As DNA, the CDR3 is TGTGCCAGCAGCTTAGGTGGCGGCACCTTAAGCTCCTACGAGCAGTACTTC. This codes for CASSLGGGTLSSYEQYF.

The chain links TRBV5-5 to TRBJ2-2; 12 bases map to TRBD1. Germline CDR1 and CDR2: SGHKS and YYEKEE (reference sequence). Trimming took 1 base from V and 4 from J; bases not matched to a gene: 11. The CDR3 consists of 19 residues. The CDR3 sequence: CASSLSRDRGLRGTGELFF. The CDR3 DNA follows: TGTGCCAGCAGCTTGTCTAGGGACAGGGGGCTTCGGGGCACCGGGGAGCTGTTTTTT.

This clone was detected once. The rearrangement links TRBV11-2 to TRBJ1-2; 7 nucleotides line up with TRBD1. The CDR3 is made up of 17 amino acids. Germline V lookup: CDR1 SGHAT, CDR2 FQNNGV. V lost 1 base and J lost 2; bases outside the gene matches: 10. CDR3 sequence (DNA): TGTGCCAGCAGCTTAGTTCGCGGACAGGCGTCCAACTATGGCTACACCTTC. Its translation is CASSLVRGQASNYGYTF.

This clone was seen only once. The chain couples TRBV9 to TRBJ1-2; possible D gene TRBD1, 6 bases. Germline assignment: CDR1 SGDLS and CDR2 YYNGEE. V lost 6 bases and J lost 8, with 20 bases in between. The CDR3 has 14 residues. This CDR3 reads CASNSPGGRDGYTF. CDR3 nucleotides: TGTGCCAGCAACTCCCCTGGGGGCCGAGACGGCTACACCTTC.

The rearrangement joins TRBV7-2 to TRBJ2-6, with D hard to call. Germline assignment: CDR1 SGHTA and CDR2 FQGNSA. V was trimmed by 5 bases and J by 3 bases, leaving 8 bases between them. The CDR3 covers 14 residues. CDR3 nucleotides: TGTGCCAGCAGCCCCCCCCTTGGGGCCAACGTCCTGACTTTC. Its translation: CASSPPLGANVLTF.

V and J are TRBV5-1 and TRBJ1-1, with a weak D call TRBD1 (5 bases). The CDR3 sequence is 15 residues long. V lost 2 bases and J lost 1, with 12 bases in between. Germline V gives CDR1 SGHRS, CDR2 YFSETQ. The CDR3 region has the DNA TGCGCCAGCAGCTTCAGCCGGGGGACGAACACTGAAGCTTTCTTT. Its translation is CASSFSRGTNTEAFF.

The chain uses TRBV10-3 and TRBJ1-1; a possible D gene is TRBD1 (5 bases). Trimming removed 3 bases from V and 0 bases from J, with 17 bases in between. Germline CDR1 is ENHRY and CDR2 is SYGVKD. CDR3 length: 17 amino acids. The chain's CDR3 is CAISDPHRGVMNTEAFF. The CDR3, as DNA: TGTGCCATCAGTGACCCCCACCGAGGGGTGATGAACACTGAAGCTTTCTTT.

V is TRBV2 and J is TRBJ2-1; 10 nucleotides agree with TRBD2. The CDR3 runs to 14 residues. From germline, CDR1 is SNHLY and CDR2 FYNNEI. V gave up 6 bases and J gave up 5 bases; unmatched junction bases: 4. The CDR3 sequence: CASRVAGGHNEQFF. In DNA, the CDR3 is TGTGCCAGCAGGGTAGCGGGGGGCCACAATGAGCAGTTCTTC.

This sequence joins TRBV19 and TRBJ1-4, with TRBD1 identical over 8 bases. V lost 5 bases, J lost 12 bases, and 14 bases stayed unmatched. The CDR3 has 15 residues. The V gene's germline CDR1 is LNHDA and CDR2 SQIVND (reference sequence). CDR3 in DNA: TGTGCCAGTAGTGTCCCCGTTGGACAGGGTACGGAACTGTTTTTT. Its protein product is CASSVPVGQGTELFF.

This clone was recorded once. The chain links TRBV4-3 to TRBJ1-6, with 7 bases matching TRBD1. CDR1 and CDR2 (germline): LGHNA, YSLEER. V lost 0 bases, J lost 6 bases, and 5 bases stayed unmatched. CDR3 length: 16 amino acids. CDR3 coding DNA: TGCGCCAGCAGCCAAGATACAGGGGCCTCTAATTCACCCCTCCACTTT. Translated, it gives CASSQDTGASNSPLHF.

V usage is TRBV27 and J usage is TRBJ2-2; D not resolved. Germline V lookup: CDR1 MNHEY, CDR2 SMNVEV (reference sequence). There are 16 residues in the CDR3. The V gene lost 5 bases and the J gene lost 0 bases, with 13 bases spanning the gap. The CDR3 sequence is CASSTQTRANTGELFF. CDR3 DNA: TGTGCCAGCAGTACCCAGACACGGGCGAACACCGGGGAGCTGTTTTTT.